This T cell receptor (beta chain) was recorded in a study of blood T cell repertoires in COVID-19. Background on the study: PBMCs, B-cell-depleted T cells, or T cells provided the cDNA or gDNA that made up the material.

The CDR3 consists of 14 residues. The trim removed 3 bases at V and 8 bases at J, leaving 9 bases unmatched. In germline, CDR1 is SGHTA, CDR2 FQGNSA. The assay was immunoSEQ multiplex PCR, and TCRdb's table has in-frame clones only and misses some. The repertoire holds 70,000 or so clones, 90% seen once, with less than 6.5% in the top ten. The sequenced sample was peripheral blood. The sequence came from a young woman with acute or convalescent COVID-19. The chain links TRBV7-2 to TRBJ2-5; 7 bases agree with TRBD1. CDR3 nucleotides: TGTGCCAGCAGCTTTTCGACAGGGCAGAGAACCCAGTACTTC. Protein: CASSFSTGQRTQYF. Full variable domain (outside the CDR3, taken from reference TRBV7-2 and TRBJ2-5): GAGVSQSPSNKVTEKGKDVELRCDPISGHTALYWYRQSLGQGLEFLIYFQGNSAPDKSGLPSDRFSAERTGGSVSTLTIQRTQQEDSAVYLCASSFSTGQRTQYFGPGTRLLVL.